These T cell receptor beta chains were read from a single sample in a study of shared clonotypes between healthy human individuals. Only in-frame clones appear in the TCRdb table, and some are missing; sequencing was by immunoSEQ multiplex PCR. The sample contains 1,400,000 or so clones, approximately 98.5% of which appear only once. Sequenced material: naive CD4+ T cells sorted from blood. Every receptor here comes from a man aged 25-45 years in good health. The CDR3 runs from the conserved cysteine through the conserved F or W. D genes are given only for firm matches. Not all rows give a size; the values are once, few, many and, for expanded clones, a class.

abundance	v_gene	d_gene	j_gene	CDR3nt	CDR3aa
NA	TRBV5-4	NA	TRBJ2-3	TGTGCCAGCAGCTTGCGGAGGGAACCCACAGATACGCAGTATTTT	CASSLRREPTDTQYF
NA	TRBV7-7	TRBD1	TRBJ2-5	TGTGCCAGCAGCCAAACGACAGGGTTAGGGGAGACCCAGTACTTC	CASSQTTGLGETQYF
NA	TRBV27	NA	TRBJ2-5	TGTGCCAGCAGTTTAGGGCGGTCTCAGAGAGAGACCCAGTACTTC	CASSLGRSQRETQYF
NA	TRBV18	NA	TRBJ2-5	TGTGCCAGCTCATCTAACAGACAAGAGACCCAGTACTTC	CASSSNRQETQYF
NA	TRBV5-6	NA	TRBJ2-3	TGTGCCAGCAGCCCTTCACCGGTAGATACGCAGTATTTT	CASSPSPVDTQYF
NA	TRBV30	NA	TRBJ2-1	TGTGCCTGGAGGCCCCCGGGACTCAGATACAATGAGCAGTTCTTC	CAWRPPGLRYNEQFF
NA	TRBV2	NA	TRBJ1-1	TGTGCCAGCAGTGAAGCGCTTCAGGGCACGGAAGCTTTCTTT	CASSEALQGTEAFF
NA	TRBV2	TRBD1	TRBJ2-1	TGTGCCAGCAGCCAGACAGGGGGCTCCTACAATGAGCAGTTCTTC	CASSQTGGSYNEQFF
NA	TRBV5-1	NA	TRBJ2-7	TGCGCCAGCAGCTTTACGGGAGCATCCTACGAGCAGTACTTC	CASSFTGASYEQYF
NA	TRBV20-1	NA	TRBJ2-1	TGCAGTGCTCCAGGGTGGGATGAGCAGTTCTTC	CSAPGWDEQFF
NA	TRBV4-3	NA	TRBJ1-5	TGCGCCAGCAGCCCTCAGGGCGGAAGGAATCAGCCCCAGCATTTT	CASSPQGGRNQPQHF
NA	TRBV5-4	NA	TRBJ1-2	TGTGCCAGCAGCCCCGGGGGAGGGGCTAACTATGGCTACACCTTC	CASSPGGGANYGYTF
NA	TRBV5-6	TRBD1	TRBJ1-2	TGTGCCAGCAGCCGACTGGGACAGGGGGCCCATAGAGATGGCTACACCTTC	CASSRLGQGAHRDGYTF
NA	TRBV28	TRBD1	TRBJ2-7	TGTGCCAGCAGTCTCCGGGACAGGCTACCAGACGAGCAGTACTTC	CASSLRDRLPDEQYF
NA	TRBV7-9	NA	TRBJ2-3	TGTGCCAGCAGCTTAGCGTCGGGCGGAGATACGCAGTATTTT	CASSLASGGDTQYF
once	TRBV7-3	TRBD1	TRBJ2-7	TGTGCCAGCAGCTACGGACAGGGTCCCTACGAGCAGTACTTC	CASSYGQGPYEQYF
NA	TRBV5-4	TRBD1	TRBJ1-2	TGTGCCAGCAGCGACCGGGACAGGACCTATGGCTACACCTTC	CASSDRDRTYGYTF
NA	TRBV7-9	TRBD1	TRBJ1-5	TGTGCCAGCAGCTTAGGGACAGGGAGTTTCAGTCAGCCCCAGCATTTT	CASSLGTGSFSQPQHF
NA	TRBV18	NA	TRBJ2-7	TGTGCCAGCTCAGACAGAATGACAGGTACCCACGAGCAGTACTTC	CASSDRMTGTHEQYF
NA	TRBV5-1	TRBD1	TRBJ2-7	TGCGCCAGCAGCTTTACAGGGGGCTCCTACGAGCAGTACTTC	CASSFTGGSYEQYF
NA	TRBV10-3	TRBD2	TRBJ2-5	TGTGCCATCAGTGAGGGACTAGCGGGAGGGTTGGAGACCCAGTACTTC	CAISEGLAGGLETQYF
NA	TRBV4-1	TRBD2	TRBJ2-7	TGCGCCAGCAGCCAGGGACTAGCGGGAGGTGACGAGCAGTACTTC	CASSQGLAGGDEQYF
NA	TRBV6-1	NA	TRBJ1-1	TGTGCCAGCAGTGAATGGCCAGCTGAAGCTTTCTTT	CASSEWPAEAFF
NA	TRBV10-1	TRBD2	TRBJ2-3	TGCGCCAGCAGTGAGACGGTCGGGGGGTCCACAGATACGCAGTATTTT	CASSETVGGSTDTQYF
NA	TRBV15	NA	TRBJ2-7	TGTGCCACCAAGAATCCTATGGGTCAGGGTCAGAACGAGCAGTACTTC	CATKNPMGQGQNEQYF
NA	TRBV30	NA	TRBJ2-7	TGTGCCTGGAGTGCAGGGGTCCCCTACGAGCAGTACTTC	CAWSAGVPYEQYF
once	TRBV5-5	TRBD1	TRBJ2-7	TGTGCCAGCAGCCGATGGCCGGACAGGAGTATCTCCCTAACCTACGAGCAGTACTTC	CASSRWPDRSISLTYEQYF
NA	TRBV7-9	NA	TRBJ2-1	TGTGCCAGCAGCCCTGGGGGTAGCTCCTACAATGAGCAGTTCTTC	CASSPGGSSYNEQFF
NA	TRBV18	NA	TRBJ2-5	TGTGCCAGCTCACCACCCCGGGGCGAGACCCAGTACTTC	CASSPPRGETQYF
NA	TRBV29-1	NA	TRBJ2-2	TGCAGTGCCCAGAGTGCTGGGACGTCGAACACCGGGGAGCTGTTTTTT	CSAQSAGTSNTGELFF
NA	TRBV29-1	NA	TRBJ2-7	TGCAGCGCCTGGGGCCTTAGGAGCTACGAGCAGTACTTC	CSAWGLRSYEQYF
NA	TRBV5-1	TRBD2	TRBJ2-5	TGCGCCAGCAGCTTGATCAGGGAGGGGGAGACCCAGTACTTC	CASSLIREGETQYF
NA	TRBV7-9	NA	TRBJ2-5	TGTGCCAGCAGCCGAGTTCAGGGGCTTACGGAAGAGACCCAGTACTTC	CASSRVQGLTEETQYF
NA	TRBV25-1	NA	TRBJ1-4	TGTGCCAGCAGTGCCTTCAAGCAGGCTAATGAAAAACTGTTTTTT	CASSAFKQANEKLFF
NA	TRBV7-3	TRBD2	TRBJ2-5	TGTGCCAGCAGTGTTAGCGGGTACCAAGAGACCCAGTACTTC	CASSVSGYQETQYF
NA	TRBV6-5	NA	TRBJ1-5	TGTGCCAGCAGTTACTGGGGGCTAGATCAGCCCCAGCATTTT	CASSYWGLDQPQHF
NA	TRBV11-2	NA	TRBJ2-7	TGTGCCAGCAGCTTATCTCGTTACGAGCAGTACTTC	CASSLSRYEQYF
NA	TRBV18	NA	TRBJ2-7	TGTGCCAGCTCACCACCGGAATCAGGGGCCTACGAGCAGTACTTC	CASSPPESGAYEQYF
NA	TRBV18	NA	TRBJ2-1	TGTGCCAGCTCCCCCGGGGTAGCGGCCCTCTCCTACAATGAGCAGTTCTTC	CASSPGVAALSYNEQFF
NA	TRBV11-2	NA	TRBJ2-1	TGTGCCAGCAGCTTAACTAGGGCGAGCTACAATGAGCAGTTCTTC	CASSLTRASYNEQFF
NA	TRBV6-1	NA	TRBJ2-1	TGTGCCAGCAGTTGGATGGAAAACAATGAGCAGTTCTTC	CASSWMENNEQFF
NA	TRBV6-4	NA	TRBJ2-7	TGTGCCAGCAATCCTGAGCAGTACTTC	CASNPEQYF
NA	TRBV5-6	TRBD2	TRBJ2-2	TGTGCCAGCAGCTTCGGGACTAGCAGGGCCGTGGAGCTGTTTTTT	CASSFGTSRAVELFF
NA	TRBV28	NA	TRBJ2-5	TGTGCCAGCAGGGCCCCCCAAGAGACCCAGTACTTC	CASRAPQETQYF
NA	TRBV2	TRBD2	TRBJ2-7	TGTGCCAGCAGGGAAGAATTACTAGCGGGCTACGAGCAGTACTTC	CASREELLAGYEQYF